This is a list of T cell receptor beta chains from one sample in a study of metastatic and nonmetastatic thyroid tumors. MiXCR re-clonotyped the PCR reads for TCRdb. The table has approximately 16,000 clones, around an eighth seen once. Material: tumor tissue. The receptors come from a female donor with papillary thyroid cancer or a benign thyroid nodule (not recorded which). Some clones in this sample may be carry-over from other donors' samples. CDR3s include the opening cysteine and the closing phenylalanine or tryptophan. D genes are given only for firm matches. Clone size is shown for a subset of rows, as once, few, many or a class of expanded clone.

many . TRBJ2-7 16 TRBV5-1 CASSPIEGTGAPEQYF TGCGCCAGCAGCCCCATCGAGGGTACGGGGGCGCCCGAGCAGTACTTC
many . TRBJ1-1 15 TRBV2 CASRPSYGGSTEAFF TGTGCCAGCAGACCTTCTTATGGGGGGTCCACTGAAGCTTTCTTT
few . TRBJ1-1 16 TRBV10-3 CAISESSVTPPTEAFF TGTGCCATCAGTGAGTCTTCGGTTACCCCCCCTACTGAAGCTTTCTTT
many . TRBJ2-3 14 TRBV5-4 CASSVQGYTDTQYF TGTGCCAGCAGCGTACAGGGATACACAGATACGCAGTATTTT
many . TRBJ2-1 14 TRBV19 CASSMLFPYNEQFF TGTGCCAGTAGTATGCTGTTCCCCTACAATGAGCAGTTCTTC
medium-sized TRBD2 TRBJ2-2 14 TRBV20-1 CSAFSGIITGELFF TGCAGTGCATTTAGCGGGATTATAACCGGGGAGCTGTTTTTT
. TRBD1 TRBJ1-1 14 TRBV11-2 CASSNTGENTEAFF TGTGCCAGCAGTAATACAGGGGAGAACACTGAAGCTTTCTTT
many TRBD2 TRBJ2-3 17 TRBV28 CASRAGVRAPNTDTQYF TGTGCCAGCAGGGCGGGGGTTAGGGCCCCAAACACAGATACGCAGTATTTT
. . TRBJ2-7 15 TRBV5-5 CASRQTRDLTYEQYF TGTGCCAGCAGACAGACCCGGGACCTCACCTACGAGCAGTACTTC
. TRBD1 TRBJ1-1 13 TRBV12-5 CASGPGQGLEAFF TGTGCTAGTGGCCCGGGACAGGGTCTTGAAGCTTTCTTT
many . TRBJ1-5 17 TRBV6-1 CASSDQGGAYSNQPQHF TGTGCCAGCAGTGATCAGGGAGGGGCTTATAGCAATCAGCCCCAGCATTTT
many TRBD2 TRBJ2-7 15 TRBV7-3 CASSAQAGGSYEQYF TGTGCCAGCAGCGCCCAAGCGGGGGGCTCCTACGAGCAGTACTTC
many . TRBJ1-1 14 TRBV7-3 CASSLGGSPTEAFF TGTGCCAGCAGCTTGGGGGGATCACCAACTGAAGCTTTCTTT
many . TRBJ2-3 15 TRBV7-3 CASSLNRESADTQYF TGTGCCAGCAGCTTAAATCGGGAGAGTGCGGATACGCAGTATTTT
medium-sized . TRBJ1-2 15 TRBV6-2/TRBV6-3 CASTVGQYGLYGYTF TGTGCCAGCACCGTAGGCCAGTACGGTTTATATGGCTACACCTTC
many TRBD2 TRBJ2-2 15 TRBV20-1 CSARRPGGDTGELFF TGCAGTGCTCGCAGACCGGGGGGGGACACCGGGGAGCTGTTTTTT
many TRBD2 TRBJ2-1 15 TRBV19 CASRTTSGVYNEQFF TGTGCCAGTAGGACCACTAGCGGGGTCTACAATGAGCAGTTCTTC
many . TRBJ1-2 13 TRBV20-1 CSALETVYYGYTF TGCAGTGCCCTGGAGACAGTATACTATGGCTACACCTTC
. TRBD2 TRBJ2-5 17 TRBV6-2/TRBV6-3 CASIPGTSGSLQDTQYF TGTGCCAGCATCCCCGGGACTAGCGGGAGCTTGCAAGATACCCAGTACTTC
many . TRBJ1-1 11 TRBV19 CASSWNTEAFF TGTGCCAGTAGTTGGAACACTGAAGCTTTCTTT
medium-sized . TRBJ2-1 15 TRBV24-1 CATSPGGGMGNEQFF TGTGCCACTAGTCCTGGAGGGGGAATGGGGAATGAGCAGTTCTTC
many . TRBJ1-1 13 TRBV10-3 CAIAGAKNTEAFF TGTGCCATCGCGGGGGCGAAGAACACTGAAGCTTTCTTT
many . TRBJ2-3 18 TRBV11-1 CASSLWMGGLITTDTQYF TGTGCCAGCAGCTTATGGATGGGTGGCTTAATTACCACAGATACGCAGTATTTT
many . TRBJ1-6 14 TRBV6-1 CASSLVGYNSPLHF TGTGCCAGCTCGTTGGTGGGATATAATTCACCCCTCCACTTT
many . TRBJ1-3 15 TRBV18 CASSASGSTGNTIYF TGTGCCAGCTCAGCGTCAGGAAGTACTGGAAACACCATATATTTT
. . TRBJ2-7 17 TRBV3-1 CASSQGQKFAPIYEQYF TGTGCCAGCAGCCAAGGACAGAAATTCGCCCCCATCTACGAGCAGTACTTC
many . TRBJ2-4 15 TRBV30 CAWSVPGLAKNIQYF TGTGCCTGGAGTGTACCCGGGTTAGCCAAAAACATTCAGTACTTC
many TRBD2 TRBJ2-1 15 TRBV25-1 CASSASGRSYNEQFF TGTGCCAGCAGTGCTAGCGGGCGCTCCTACAATGAGCAGTTCTTC
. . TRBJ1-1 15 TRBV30 CAWSGRGGINTEAFF TGTGCCTGGAGTGGTAGGGGCGGCATAAACACTGAAGCTTTCTTT
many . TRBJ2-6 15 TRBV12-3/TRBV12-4 CASSLGSRGANVLTF TGTGCCAGCAGTTTAGGCTCTCGCGGGGCCAACGTCCTGACTTTC
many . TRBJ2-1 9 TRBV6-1 CAGRNEQFF TGTGCCGGGAGAAATGAGCAGTTCTTC
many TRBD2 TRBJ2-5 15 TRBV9 CASSLKAGRQETQYF TGTGCCAGCAGCCTGAAAGCGGGGCGCCAAGAGACCCAGTACTTC
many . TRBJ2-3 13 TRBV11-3 CASSFNGGNTQYF TGTGCCAGCAGCTTCAACGGGGGAAATACGCAGTATTTT
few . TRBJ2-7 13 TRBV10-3 CAISGLDADLQYF TGTGCCATCAGTGGGTTGGACGCAGATTTACAGTACTTC
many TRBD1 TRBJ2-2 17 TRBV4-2 CASSRDRGQSGTGELFF TGTGCCAGCAGCCGGGACAGGGGGCAATCGGGTACCGGGGAGCTGTTTTTT
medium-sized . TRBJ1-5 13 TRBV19 CASSIAVKQPQHF TGTGCCAGTAGTATAGCGGTTAAGCAGCCCCAGCATTTT
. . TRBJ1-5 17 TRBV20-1 CSAREWSPRNINQPQHF TGCAGTGCTAGAGAGTGGAGTCCGCGAAATATCAATCAGCCCCAGCATTTT
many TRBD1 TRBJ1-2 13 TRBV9 CASSVGQGYGYTF TGTGCCAGCAGCGTAGGACAGGGTTATGGCTACACCTTC
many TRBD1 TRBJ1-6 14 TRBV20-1 CSATDRGLESPLHF TGCAGTGCTACGGACAGGGGGCTCGAATCACCCCTCCACTTT
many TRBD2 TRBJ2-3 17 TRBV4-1 CASSPAGGGDATDTQYF TGCGCCAGCAGCCCCGCCGGGGGGGGGGATGCGACAGATACGCAGTATTTT
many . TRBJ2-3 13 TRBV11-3 CASSLTPGDTQYF TGTGCCAGCAGCCTCACCCCGGGAGATACGCAGTATTTT
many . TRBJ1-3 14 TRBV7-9 CASSLRGNRYTIYF TGTGCCAGCAGCTTAAGAGGGAATAGGTACACCATATATTTT
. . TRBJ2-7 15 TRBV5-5 CASSLEIGGHYERYF TGTGCCAGCAGCTTGGAGATCGGCGGCCACTACGAGCGGTACTTC
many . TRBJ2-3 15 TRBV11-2 CASSLVFSDTDTQYF TGTGCCAGCAGCTTAGTCTTCTCTGACACAGATACGCAGTATTTT
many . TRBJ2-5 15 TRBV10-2 CASSAGGKGSETQYF TGCGCCAGCAGTGCTGGAGGGAAAGGATCAGAGACCCAGTACTTC
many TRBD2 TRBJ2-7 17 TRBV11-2 CASSFGLAGVTTYEQYF TGTGCCAGCAGCTTCGGACTAGCGGGGGTTACTACATACGAGCAGTACTTC
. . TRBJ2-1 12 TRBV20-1 CSWTDQLGEQFF TGCAGTTGGACCGACCAGCTAGGTGAGCAGTTCTTC
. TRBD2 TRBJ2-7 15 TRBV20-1 CSARRLAGIVYEQYF TGCAGTGCTCGTCGACTAGCGGGGATTGTCTACGAGCAGTACTTC
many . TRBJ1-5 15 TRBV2 CASTPRVGSNQPQHF TGTGCCAGCACCCCCAGGGTAGGTTCGAATCAGCCCCAGCATTTT
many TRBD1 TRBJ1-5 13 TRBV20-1 CSAQGGVNQPQHF TGCAGTGCTCAGGGGGGAGTAAATCAGCCCCAGCATTTT
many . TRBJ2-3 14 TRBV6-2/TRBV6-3 CAAVSGWGTDTQYF TGTGCCGCCGTCAGCGGGTGGGGCACAGATACGCAGTATTTT
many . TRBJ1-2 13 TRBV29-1 CSANQGRVYGYTF TGCAGCGCCAACCAGGGGCGCGTATATGGCTACACCTTC
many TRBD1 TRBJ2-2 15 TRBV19 CASSETGGNTGELFF TGTGCCAGTAGTGAGACAGGGGGCAACACCGGGGAGCTGTTTTTT
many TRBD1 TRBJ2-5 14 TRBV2 CASSGDRRGETQYF TGTGCCAGCAGTGGGGACAGGAGGGGGGAGACCCAGTACTTC
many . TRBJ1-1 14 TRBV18 CASSPREGGLAAFF TGTGCCAGCTCACCTAGAGAGGGGGGTTTGGCAGCTTTCTTT